Sequencing of this T cell receptor beta chain was carried out in a study of long-term antiretroviral therapy in people with HIV. As for the study in general: The earliest samples came about a decade before the 2015 immediate-ART recommendation.

Study observations and caveats: Relative to transplant donor controls, diversity remained lower despite increasing after ART.

A note on this clone: Its antigen is undetermined.

In each sample, roughly 1-10 million cryopreserved PBMC were present before DNA extraction. immunoSEQ v3.0 was run at survey level. Sequencing of each sample targeted about 40,000-50,000 T-cell genomes. Produced via immunoSEQ multiplex PCR; TCRdb's table is partial and in-frame only. The data contain some 35,000 clones, around 79% of them singletons. The V gene end was trimmed by 6 bases and the J gene end by 1 base; junction bases not matched to a gene: 10. CDR1 is SGHRS, CDR2 YFSETQ, per germline. This CDR3 is 16 amino acids long. The input for sequencing was unsorted PBMCs, taken 0.6 years after starting antiretroviral therapy. This chain joins TRBV5-1 and TRBJ2-3; 8 bases agree with TRBD1. The origin of this receptor is a man aged 18 to 35 with HIV. The DNA for the CDR3 is TGCGCCAGCAAAGCGAGGACAGGGACGGGCACAGATACGCAGTATTTT. Its translation: CASKARTGTGTDTQYF.